This T cell receptor (beta chain) was documented in a study of blood T cell repertoires in COVID-19. Overall study: The origin of the acute and convalescent COVID-19 samples was the United States, Italy and Spain. PBMCs, B-cell-depleted T cells, or T cells were the source of the cDNA or gDNA that made up the material.

Per the study methods: The assay estimated nucleated cells by amplifying reference gene primers. Repertoires were generated with immunoSEQ multiplex PCR, while TCRdb's copy carries only in-frame clones and drops some. That table furnishes V, J and clone size, whereas the DNA furnished D and trimming. The sample lists roughly 220,000 clones, roughly 80% occurring once. Material for sequencing was peripheral blood. The sequence came from a woman in her sixties with acute or convalescent COVID-19.

In nucleotides, the CDR3 is TGTGCCAGCCGGTTGGGGGGGTACCGCCAGCCCCAGCATTTT. Translation: CASRLGGYRQPQHF. The chain is built from TRBV2 and TRBJ1-5; D is perhaps TRBD1 (5 bases). Trimming removed 8 bases at V and 7 bases at J, with 18 bases between. This CDR3 has 14 residues. Germline CDR1 reads SNHLY; CDR2 reads FYNNEI.